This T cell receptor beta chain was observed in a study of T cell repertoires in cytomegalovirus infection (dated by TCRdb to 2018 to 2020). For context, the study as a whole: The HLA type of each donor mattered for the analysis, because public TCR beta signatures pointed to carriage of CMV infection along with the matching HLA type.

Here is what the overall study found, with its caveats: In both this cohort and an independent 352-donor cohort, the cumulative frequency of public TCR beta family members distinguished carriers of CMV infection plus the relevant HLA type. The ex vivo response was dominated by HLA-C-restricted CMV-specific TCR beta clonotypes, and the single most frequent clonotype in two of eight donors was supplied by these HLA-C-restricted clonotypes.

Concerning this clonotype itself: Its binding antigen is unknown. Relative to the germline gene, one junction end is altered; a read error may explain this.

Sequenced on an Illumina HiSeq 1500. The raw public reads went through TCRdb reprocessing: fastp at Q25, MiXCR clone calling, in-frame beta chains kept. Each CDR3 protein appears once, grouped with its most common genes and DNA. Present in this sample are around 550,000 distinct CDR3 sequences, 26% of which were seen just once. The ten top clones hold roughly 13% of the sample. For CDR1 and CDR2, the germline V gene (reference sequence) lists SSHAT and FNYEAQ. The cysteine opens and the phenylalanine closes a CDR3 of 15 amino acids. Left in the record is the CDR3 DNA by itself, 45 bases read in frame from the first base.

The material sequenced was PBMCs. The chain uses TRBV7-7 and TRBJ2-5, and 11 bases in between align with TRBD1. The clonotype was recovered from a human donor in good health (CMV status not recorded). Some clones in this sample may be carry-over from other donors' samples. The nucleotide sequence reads TGTGCTAGCAGCTTAGGGACAGGGGGAGTGGAGACCCAGTACTTC. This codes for CASSLGTGGVETQYF.